One sample yielded the 5 T cell receptor beta chains listed below, sequenced in a study of regulatory T cells in long-lasting Graves disease listed by TCRdb under 2021. The time point label, read with the paper, signifies: newly diagnosed GD, antithyroid drugs for less than 3 months. RNA was extracted from PBMCs in TRIzol for both TCR sequencing and RNA sequencing. The library was made by multiplex PCR. Data came from an Illumina HiSeq 4000. iRepertoire HTBI primers and Arm-PCR amplification of CDR3 regions were used to construct TCR beta libraries. The public reads were quality trimmed at Q25 with fastp and then assembled into clones with MiXCR by TCRdb, keeping productive beta chains. Each entry merges the rows of one CDR3 protein and shows their most common DNA and genes. Counted in this sample were under 300,000 distinct CDR3 sequences; approximately 20% of them appeared once. Of the sample, approximately 24% falls within the top ten clones.

Material: peripheral blood mononuclear cells (PBMCs), obtained at new diagnosis, from a patient treated with antithyroid drugs. The receptors shown here come from a female donor with Graves disease.

This clonotype was counted many times. The CDR3 is CASSLNPPGTGSSEQYF. CDR3 nucleotides: TGTGCCAGCAGCTTAAATCCCCCCGGGACAGGATCGTCCGAGCAGTACTTC. This chain links TRBV7-8 with TRBJ2-7; 8 bases map to TRBD1. J gave up 6 bases and V 2 bases, and 15 bases lay outside the gene matches. The CDR3 contains 17 residues. Germline CDR1 reads SGHVS; CDR2 reads FQNEAQ.

This sequence joins TRBV11-3 and TRBJ2-5, with 7 bases aligning to TRBD1. J lost 2 bases, V lost 5 bases, and 8 bases had no gene match. The CDR3 sequence is 15 residues long. Germline CDR1 reads SGHNT; CDR2 reads YENEEA. The CDR3 loop is CASSPSWDRQETQYF. In nucleotides, the CDR3 is TGTGCCAGCAGCCCTAGCTGGGACAGACAAGAGACCCAGTACTTC.

This clonotype came up many times. CDR3 loop: CASSDFGTPPRGYTF. The CDR3 DNA reads as TGTGCCAGCAGCGACTTCGGGACACCCCCGCGGGGCTACACCTTC. The chain couples TRBV6-1 to TRBJ1-2; possible D gene TRBD1, 6 bases. The length of the CDR3 is 15 residues. The germline V and J ends were trimmed by 6 bases and 8 bases, with 22 bases remaining between them. Per the germline V gene, CDR1 is MNHNS and CDR2 is SASEGT.

The V call is TRBV11-3, the J call TRBJ2-7; tentatively, D is TRBD2 (5 bases). Germline CDR1 is SGHNT and CDR2 is YENEEA. V was cut by 2 bases and J by 7 bases, with 12 bases left in between. This CDR3 spans 13 amino acids. CDR3 sequence (DNA): TGTGCCAGCAGCTTATGGATCGGGGAAGAGCAGTACTTC. This translates into CASSLWIGEEQYF. The full variable domain, in which reference TRBV11-3 and TRBJ2-7 provide the parts outside the CDR3, is EAGVVQSPRYKIIEKKQPVAFWCNPISGHNTLYWYLQNLGQGPELLIRYENEEAVDDSQLPKDRFSAERLKGVDSTLKIQPAELGDSAVYLCASSLWIGEEQYFGPGTRLTVT.

In its sample, this clonotype was seen many times. V gene TRBV11-2 combines with J gene TRBJ2-3; 8 nucleotides line up with TRBD2. The CDR3 covers 16 residues. V dropped 5 bases and J dropped 0; count of bases not matched to a gene: 7. Per the germline V gene, CDR1 is SGHAT and CDR2 is FQNNGV. The CDR3 sequence: CASSNRLATSTDTQYF. Written as DNA, the CDR3 is TGTGCCAGCAGCAACAGACTAGCGACCAGCACAGATACGCAGTATTTT.